The 4 T cell receptor beta chains presented below share a single source sample, sequenced in a study of immune heterogeneity within non-small cell lung tumors. Amplifying TCR beta CDR3 involved multiplex PCR carried out with 32 V and 13 J primers. MiXCR, run by TCRdb on the multiplex PCR reads, gives a single entry per CDR3 protein. The sample has approximately 9,600 distinct CDR3 sequences, around 27% seen once. Bulk tumor gDNA, roughly 600 ng per sample, served as the TCR template. Widely spaced biopsies, several per primary tumor, were obtained at surgery. Each patient presented with untreated, newly diagnosed non-small cell lung cancer and received curative surgery. Sequencing was carried out using lung tumor tissue. These receptors were collected from a woman aged 45-65 years with non-small cell lung cancer.

The chain joins TRBV6-2 or TRBV6-3 to TRBJ2-3, with a possible D match to TRBD2 (6 bases). Trimming left V 5 bases short and J 8 bases short, with 17 bases between. Per the germline V gene, CDR1 is MNHEY and CDR2 is SVGEGT. This CDR3 region has 14 residues. The CDR3 DNA sequence: TGTGCCAGCAGTGACGGGAGCGCCGGTGGTACGCAGTATTTT. Protein product: CASSDGSAGGTQYF.

This clonotype qualifies as medium-sized. The gene calls are TRBV18 and TRBJ2-7; unclear D gene. The length of the CDR3 is 14 residues. Germline values: CDR1 KGHSH, CDR2 LQKENI. With 0 bases removed from V and 6 bases from J, the gap between germline ends came to 12 bases. Written as DNA, the CDR3 is TGTGCCAGCTCACCACCGTCAGGCTTGGGCGAGCAGTACTTC. Its protein product is CASSPPSGLGEQYF.

This clonotype was counted ten times or more. The DNA for the CDR3 is TGTGCCAGCAGCTCTAGGCCTTCGGGGGACTACGAGCAGTACTTC. This sequence encodes CASSSRPSGDYEQYF. This chain links TRBV5-8 with TRBJ2-7, with D maybe TRBD2 (6 bases). V lost 3 bases and J 3 bases, leaving 16 bases between the germline ends. In germline, CDR1 is SGHTS, CDR2 YDEGEE. This CDR3 is built from 15 residues.

At least ten counts were recorded for this clonotype. The CDR3 nucleotides are TGTGCCAGCAGCTTAGAATTTCGGTATTGGGAGCAGTACTTC. Its translation is CASSLEFRYWEQYF. The rearrangement uses TRBV7-9 and TRBJ2-7, with no clear D. This CDR3 has 14 amino acids. Trimming removed 1 base from V and 7 bases from J, with 14 bases in between. Germline CDR1 reads SEHNR; CDR2 reads FQNEAQ (reference sequence).